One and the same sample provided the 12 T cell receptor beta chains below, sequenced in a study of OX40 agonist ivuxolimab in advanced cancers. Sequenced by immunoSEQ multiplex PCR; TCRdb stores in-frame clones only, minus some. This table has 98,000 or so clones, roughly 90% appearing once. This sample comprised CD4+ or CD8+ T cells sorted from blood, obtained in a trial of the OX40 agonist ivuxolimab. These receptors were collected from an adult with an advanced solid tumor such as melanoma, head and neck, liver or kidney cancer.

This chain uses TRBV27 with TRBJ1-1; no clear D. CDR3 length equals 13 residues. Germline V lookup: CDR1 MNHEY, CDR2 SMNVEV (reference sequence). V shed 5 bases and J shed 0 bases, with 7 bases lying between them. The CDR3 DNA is TGTGCCAGCAGTGCAATCATGAACACTGAAGCTTTCTTT. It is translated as CASSAIMNTEAFF.

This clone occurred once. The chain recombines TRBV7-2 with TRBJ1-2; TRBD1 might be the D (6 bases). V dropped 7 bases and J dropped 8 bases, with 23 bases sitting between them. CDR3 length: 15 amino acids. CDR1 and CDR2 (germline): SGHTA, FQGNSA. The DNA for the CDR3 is TGTGCCAGCACCTTCGGGACGGTGGGGGGCGAGGGCTACACCTTC. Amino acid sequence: CASTFGTVGGEGYTF.

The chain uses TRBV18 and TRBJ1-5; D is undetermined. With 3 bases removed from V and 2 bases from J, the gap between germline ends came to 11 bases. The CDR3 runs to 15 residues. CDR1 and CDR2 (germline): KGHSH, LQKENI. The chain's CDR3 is CASSPNPLGNQPQHF. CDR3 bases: TGTGCCAGCTCACCTAACCCCCTTGGCAATCAGCCCCAGCATTTT.

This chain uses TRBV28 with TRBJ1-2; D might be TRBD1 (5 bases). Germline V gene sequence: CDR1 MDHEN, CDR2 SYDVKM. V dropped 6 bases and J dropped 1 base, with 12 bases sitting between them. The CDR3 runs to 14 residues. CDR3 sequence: CASSDFQGNYGYTF. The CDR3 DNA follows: TGTGCCAGCAGCGACTTCCAGGGTAACTATGGCTACACCTTC.

For the CDR3, the DNA is TGCGCCAGCAGCCCACGGGACGGATCAAACACCTTC. Its translation is CASSPRDGSNTF. This chain joins TRBV5-1 and TRBJ1-2, with D perhaps matching TRBD1 (5 bases). The CDR3 is 12 residues long. The germline V gene encodes CDR1 SGHRS and CDR2 YFSETQ. With 4 bases removed from V and 12 bases from J, the gap between germline ends came to 16 bases.

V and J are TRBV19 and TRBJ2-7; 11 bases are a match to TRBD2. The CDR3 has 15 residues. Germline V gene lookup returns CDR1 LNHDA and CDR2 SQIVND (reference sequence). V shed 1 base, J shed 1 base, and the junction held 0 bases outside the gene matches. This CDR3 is CASSIGTSGSYEQYF. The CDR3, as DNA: TGTGCCAGTAGTATAGGGACTAGCGGGTCCTACGAGCAGTACTTC.

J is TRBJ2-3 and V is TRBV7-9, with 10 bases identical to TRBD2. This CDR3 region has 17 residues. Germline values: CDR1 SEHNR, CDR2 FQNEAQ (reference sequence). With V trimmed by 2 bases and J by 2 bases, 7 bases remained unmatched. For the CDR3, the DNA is TGTGCCAGCAGCTTAAGGACTAGCGGAAGCCTCACAGATACGCAGTATTTT. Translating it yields CASSLRTSGSLTDTQYF.

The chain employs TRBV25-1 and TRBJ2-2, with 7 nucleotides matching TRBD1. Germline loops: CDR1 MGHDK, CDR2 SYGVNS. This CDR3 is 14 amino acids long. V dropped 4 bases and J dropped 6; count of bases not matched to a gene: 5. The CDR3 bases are TGTGCCAGCAGTGCGACAGGGTTAGCCGGGGAGCTGTTTTTT. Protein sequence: CASSATGLAGELFF.

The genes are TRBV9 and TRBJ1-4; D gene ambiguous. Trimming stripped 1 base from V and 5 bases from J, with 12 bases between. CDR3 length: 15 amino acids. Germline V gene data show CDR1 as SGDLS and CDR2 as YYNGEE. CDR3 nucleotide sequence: TGTGCCAGCAGCGTAAGACACGGGGAGAATGAAAAACTGTTTTTT. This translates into CASSVRHGENEKLFF.

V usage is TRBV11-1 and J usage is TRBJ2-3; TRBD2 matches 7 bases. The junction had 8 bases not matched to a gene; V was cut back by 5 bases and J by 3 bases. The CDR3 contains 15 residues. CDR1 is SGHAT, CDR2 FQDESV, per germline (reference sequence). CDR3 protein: CASSPRGVGTDTQYF. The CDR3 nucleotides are TGTGCCAGCAGCCCACGGGGGGTTGGAACAGATACGCAGTATTTT.

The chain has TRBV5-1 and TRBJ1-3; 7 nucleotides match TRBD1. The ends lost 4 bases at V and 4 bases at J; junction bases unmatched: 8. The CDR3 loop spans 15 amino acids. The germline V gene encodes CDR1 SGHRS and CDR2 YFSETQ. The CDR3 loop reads CASSITGVDGNTIYF. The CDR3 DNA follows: TGCGCCAGCAGCATTACAGGGGTCGACGGAAACACCATATATTTT.

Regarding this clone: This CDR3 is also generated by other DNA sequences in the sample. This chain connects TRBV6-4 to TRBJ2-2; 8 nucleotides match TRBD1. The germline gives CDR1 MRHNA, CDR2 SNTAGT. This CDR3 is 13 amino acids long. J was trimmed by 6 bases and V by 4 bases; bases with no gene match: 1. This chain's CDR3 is CASSGQGSGELFF. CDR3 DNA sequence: TGTGCCAGCAGTGGACAGGGGTCCGGGGAGCTGTTTTTT.